These T cell receptor beta chains were read from a single sample in a study of early T cells in non-severe SARS-CoV-2 infection. Via MiXCR, TCRdb re-called the 5' RACE reads, giving one row per CDR3 protein. This sample has 45,000 to 65,000 distinct CDR3 sequences, with more than 9.5% found just once. Sequencing input: whole blood. Receptor source: an adult who was a healthcare worker with PCR-confirmed SARS-CoV-2 infection or an uninfected control (not recorded which). The CDR3 runs from the conserved cysteine through the conserved F or W. The D gene is left open where the match is weak. Only some rows state a clone size, as once, few, many or a class for expanded clones.

CDR3: CSVSARSNTEAFF
DNA: TGCAGCGTTAGTGCCCGGTCTAACACTGAAGCTTTCTTT
length: 13
J: TRBJ1-1
V: TRBV29-1
size: few
D: -

CDR3: CATSRDQLAGYTGELFF
DNA: TGTGCCACCAGCAGAGATCAACTAGCGGGATACACCGGGGAGCTGTTTTTT
length: 17
J: TRBJ2-2
V: TRBV15
size: -
D: TRBD2

CDR3: CASRSPSGTDTQYF
DNA: TGTGCAAGTCGCTCCCCCTCCGGCACAGATACGCAGTATTTT
length: 14
J: TRBJ2-3
V: TRBV12-2
size: -
D: -

CDR3: CASSRGDGGGKNIQYF
DNA: TGTGCCAGCAGCCGAGGGGACGGGGGAGGCAAAAACATTCAGTACTTC
length: 16
J: TRBJ2-4
V: TRBV7-9
size: few
D: -

CDR3: CASESGLAGGLLVGTQYF
DNA: TGCGCCAGCGAGTCGGGACTAGCGGGAGGACTGCTGGTTGGTACGCAGTATTTT
length: 18
J: TRBJ2-3
V: TRBV5-1
size: -
D: TRBD2

CDR3: CASSLPTPSGRSSEQYF
DNA: TGTGCCAGCAGCTTACCGACTCCTAGCGGGAGAAGCAGCGAGCAGTACTTC
length: 17
J: TRBJ2-7
V: TRBV7-3
size: many
D: TRBD2

CDR3: CASSYAGAWGTEAFF
DNA: TGTGCCAGCAGTTACGCGGGGGCTTGGGGCACTGAAGCTTTCTTT
length: 15
J: TRBJ1-1
V: TRBV6-2/TRBV6-3
size: many
D: -

CDR3: CASSLNRGYEQYF
DNA: TGTGCCAGCAGCTTAAACAGGGGCTACGAGCAGTACTTC
length: 13
J: TRBJ2-7
V: TRBV7-3
size: -
D: TRBD1

CDR3: CASSLVVGRGPHEQYF
DNA: TGCGCCAGCAGTTTGGTCGTTGGCAGAGGTCCTCACGAGCAGTACTTC
length: 16
J: TRBJ2-7
V: TRBV23-1
size: many
D: -

CDR3: CSVSPGEYEQYF
DNA: TGCAGCGTTAGTCCGGGAGAGTACGAGCAGTACTTC
length: 12
J: TRBJ2-7
V: TRBV29-1
size: -
D: -

CDR3: CSALIPGAYGYTF
DNA: TGCAGTGCTCTCATCCCAGGTGCATATGGCTACACCTTC
length: 13
J: TRBJ1-2
V: TRBV20-1
size: many
D: -

CDR3: CASSSGLGNSPLHF
DNA: TGCGCCAGCAGTTCAGGTCTGGGGAATTCACCCCTCCACTTT
length: 14
J: TRBJ1-6
V: TRBV10-1
size: -
D: -

CDR3: CATSRAPDRDSNQPQHF
DNA: TGTGCCACCAGCAGAGCCCCCGACAGGGATAGCAATCAGCCCCAGCATTTT
length: 17
J: TRBJ1-5
V: TRBV15
size: -
D: TRBD1

CDR3: CSARDPGFTGTSNYGYTF
DNA: TGCAGTGCTAGAGACCCGGGATTTACCGGGACCTCTAACTATGGCTACACCTTC
length: 18
J: TRBJ1-2
V: TRBV20-1
size: many
D: -

CDR3: CASSTRGGNQPQHF
DNA: TGTGCCAGCAGCACGAGAGGCGGCAATCAGCCCCAGCATTTT
length: 14
J: TRBJ1-5
V: TRBV6-6
size: -
D: -

CDR3: CASSLGSVQETQYF
DNA: TGTGCCAGCAGCTTAGGATCAGTCCAAGAGACCCAGTACTTC
length: 14
J: TRBJ2-5
V: TRBV11-2
size: many
D: -

CDR3: CASSPKDREGYNEQFF
DNA: TGTGCCAGCAGCCCAAAGGACAGGGAGGGCTACAATGAGCAGTTCTTC
length: 16
J: TRBJ2-1
V: TRBV7-9
size: -
D: -

CDR3: CASSMYSLAGGEQFF
DNA: TGTGCCAGTAGTATGTATTCACTAGCCGGAGGAGAGCAGTTCTTC
length: 15
J: TRBJ2-1
V: TRBV19
size: once
D: -

CDR3: CSGPNPLAGLETQYF
DNA: TGCAGTGGACCGAACCCACTAGCGGGACTAGAGACCCAGTACTTC
length: 15
J: TRBJ2-5
V: TRBV20-1
size: few
D: TRBD2

CDR3: CSARDAGPRANNEQFF
DNA: TGCAGTGCTAGAGATGCGGGACCACGCGCTAACAATGAGCAGTTCTTC
length: 16
J: TRBJ2-1
V: TRBV20-1
size: few
D: -

CDR3: CASSTSGGAREQYF
DNA: TGTGCCAGCAGTACTAGCGGGGGGGCCCGCGAGCAGTACTTC
length: 14
J: TRBJ2-7
V: TRBV12-3/TRBV12-4
size: -
D: TRBD2

CDR3: CASSLRQGPGTQYF
DNA: TGTGCCAGCAGCCTTAGACAGGGGCCCGGGACCCAGTACTTC
length: 14
J: TRBJ2-5
V: TRBV7-2
size: many
D: TRBD1

CDR3: CSVIGAGSGETQYF
DNA: TGCAGCGTTATAGGGGCAGGATCGGGGGAGACCCAGTACTTC
length: 14
J: TRBJ2-5
V: TRBV29-1
size: few
D: -

CDR3: CASSQIEGNTEAFF
DNA: TGTGCCAGCAGCCAAATAGAGGGGAACACTGAAGCTTTCTTT
length: 14
J: TRBJ1-1
V: TRBV3-1
size: few
D: -

CDR3: CASSRLGGRSLRELFF
DNA: TGTGCCAGCAGCCGCTTGGGGGGGCGGTCCCTCCGGGAGCTTTTTTTT
length: 16
J: TRBJ2-2
V: TRBV28
size: -
D: -

CDR3: CASSTGFYGYTF
DNA: TGTGCCAGCAGCACAGGGTTTTATGGCTACACCTTC
length: 12
J: TRBJ1-2
V: TRBV6-2/TRBV6-3
size: -
D: -

CDR3: CASSPTRIQETQYF
DNA: TGTGCCAGCAGCCCAACAAGAATCCAAGAGACCCAGTACTTC
length: 14
J: TRBJ2-5
V: TRBV14
size: few
D: -

CDR3: CAWSGSLLTGNQPQHF
DNA: TGTGCCTGGAGTGGCTCATTGTTGACAGGGAATCAGCCCCAGCATTTT
length: 16
J: TRBJ1-5
V: TRBV30
size: -
D: TRBD1

CDR3: CASSQVPGLADSGANVLTF
DNA: TGTGCCAGCAGCCAGGTCCCGGGACTAGCGGACTCTGGGGCCAACGTCCTGACTTTC
length: 19
J: TRBJ2-6
V: TRBV14
size: few
D: TRBD2

CDR3: CASSLFQATDTQYF
DNA: TGTGCCAGCTCCCTTTTTCAGGCGACAGATACGCAGTATTTT
length: 14
J: TRBJ2-3
V: TRBV18
size: few
D: -

CDR3: CAISEETDTQYF
DNA: TGTGCCATCAGTGAGGAAACAGATACGCAGTATTTT
length: 12
J: TRBJ2-3
V: TRBV10-3
size: -
D: -

CDR3: CSARDRRTYEQYF
DNA: TGCAGTGCTAGAGACAGGAGAACCTACGAGCAGTACTTC
length: 13
J: TRBJ2-7
V: TRBV20-1
size: many
D: -

CDR3: CPTPRITDTQYF
DNA: TGCCCCACACCGAGGATAACAGATACGCAGTATTTT
length: 12
J: TRBJ2-3
V: TRBV10-3
size: -
D: -

CDR3: CSARDGVRAKNIQYF
DNA: TGCAGTGCTAGAGATGGGGTGAGGGCCAAAAACATTCAGTACTTC
length: 15
J: TRBJ2-4
V: TRBV20-1
size: -
D: -

CDR3: CASSKVADHTDTQYF
DNA: TGTGCCAGCAGTAAGGTGGCAGATCACACAGATACGCAGTATTTT
length: 15
J: TRBJ2-3
V: TRBV6-5
size: many
D: -

CDR3: CASSSTSGSVETQYF
DNA: TGTGCCAGCAGTTCGACTAGCGGGAGTGTGGAGACCCAGTACTTC
length: 15
J: TRBJ2-5
V: TRBV12-3/TRBV12-4
size: many
D: TRBD2

CDR3: CASSPPGQRNYGYTF
DNA: TGCGCCAGCAGCCCTCCGGGACAGAGAAACTATGGCTACACCTTC
length: 15
J: TRBJ1-2
V: TRBV4-1
size: -
D: TRBD1

CDR3: CSARTPGGPADTQYF
DNA: TGCAGTGCTAGAACCCCAGGGGGGCCCGCAGATACGCAGTATTTT
length: 15
J: TRBJ2-3
V: TRBV20-1
size: many
D: -

CDR3: CAISEHINSPLHF
DNA: TGTGCCATCAGTGAGCACATTAATTCACCCCTCCACTTT
length: 13
J: TRBJ1-6
V: TRBV10-3
size: many
D: -

CDR3: CASSEAAAGETQYF
DNA: TGTGCCAGCAGTGAAGCAGCTGCCGGCGAGACCCAGTACTTC
length: 14
J: TRBJ2-5
V: TRBV6-1
size: many
D: -

CDR3: CASSLDGLVGEQYF
DNA: TGTGCCAGCAGTTTAGACGGGCTAGTGGGCGAGCAGTACTTC
length: 14
J: TRBJ2-7
V: TRBV12-3/TRBV12-4
size: -
D: -

CDR3: CASSEGAGYMNTEAFF
DNA: TGTGCCAGCAGTGAAGGGGCCGGGTACATGAACACTGAAGCTTTCTTT
length: 16
J: TRBJ1-1
V: TRBV2
size: many
D: -

CDR3: CSAGAGIETQYF
DNA: TGCAGTGCGGGAGCGGGAATAGAGACCCAGTACTTC
length: 12
J: TRBJ2-5
V: TRBV20-1
size: many
D: TRBD2

CDR3: CASSSSSGSYNEQFF
DNA: TGCGCCAGCAGCTCCTCTAGTGGGAGCTACAATGAGCAGTTCTTC
length: 15
J: TRBJ2-1
V: TRBV5-1
size: many
D: -

CDR3: CASSLVGGEETQYF
DNA: TGTGCCAGCAGCTTAGTGGGCGGAGAAGAGACCCAGTACTTC
length: 14
J: TRBJ2-5
V: TRBV7-9
size: -
D: -

CDR3: CASSLGQSYEQYF
DNA: TGTGCCAGCAGTCTCGGACAGTCCTACGAGCAGTACTTC
length: 13
J: TRBJ2-7
V: TRBV12-3/TRBV12-4
size: many
D: -

CDR3: CATSEGNTGVSYGYTF
DNA: TGTGCCACCAGTGAAGGGAACACAGGGGTTAGCTATGGCTACACCTTC
length: 16
J: TRBJ1-2
V: TRBV24-1
size: many
D: TRBD1

CDR3: CASKPAGGTDTQYF
DNA: TGTGCCAGCAAGCCAGCGGGGGGCACAGATACGCAGTATTTT
length: 14
J: TRBJ2-3
V: TRBV9
size: many
D: TRBD2

CDR3: CASSARLGASTDTQYF
DNA: TGTGCCAGCAGCGCTCGACTAGGGGCTAGCACAGATACGCAGTATTTT
length: 16
J: TRBJ2-3
V: TRBV9
size: many
D: -